A selection of T cell receptor beta chains follows, all from one sample in a study of T cells expressing NK-cell markers. Using the 5' RACE reads, TCRdb records one entry per CDR3 protein without DNA. The repertoire table contains about 260,000 distinct CDR3 sequences. The sequenced material came from blood T cells: a sorted CD56 or NKG2C T cell subset, CD4+ or CD8+ T cells, or bulk PBMC T cells (not recorded which). The receptors originated from a young man in good health. CDR3s include the opening cysteine and the closing phenylalanine or tryptophan.

cdr3_aa	v_call	j_call
CASRKIPGQGNTGELFF	TRBV7-2	TRBJ2-2
CATSDWDTSSYNEQFF	TRBV24-1	TRBJ2-1
CASTFERSYNEQFF	TRBV7-9	TRBJ2-1
CASSQDPLQPQHF	TRBV3-1	TRBJ1-5
CSAARGKDPEAFF	TRBV20-1	TRBJ1-1
CSVEGHRVRAPTKKDYNEQFF	TRBV29-1	TRBJ2-1
CATRQSSYEQYF	TRBV10-3	TRBJ2-7
CASSPRAPGADTQYF	TRBV14	TRBJ2-3
CASSYSRSSWNTGELFF	TRBV6-5	TRBJ2-2
CASSAGLADGQETQYF	TRBV9	TRBJ2-5
CASSQVGAGANVLTF	TRBV14	TRBJ2-6
CATSRETRLANNEQFF	TRBV15	TRBJ2-1
CASSQDFLVVRKTGELFF	TRBV4-1	TRBJ2-2
CASGPGQGTGELFF	TRBV9	TRBJ2-2
CSVEGPQGTEAFF	TRBV29-1	TRBJ1-1
CASSLLAGGSYEQYF	TRBV5-1	TRBJ2-7
CASSLRPGDGYTF	TRBV11-2	TRBJ1-2
CASGSETGRSTEAFF	TRBV3-1	TRBJ1-1